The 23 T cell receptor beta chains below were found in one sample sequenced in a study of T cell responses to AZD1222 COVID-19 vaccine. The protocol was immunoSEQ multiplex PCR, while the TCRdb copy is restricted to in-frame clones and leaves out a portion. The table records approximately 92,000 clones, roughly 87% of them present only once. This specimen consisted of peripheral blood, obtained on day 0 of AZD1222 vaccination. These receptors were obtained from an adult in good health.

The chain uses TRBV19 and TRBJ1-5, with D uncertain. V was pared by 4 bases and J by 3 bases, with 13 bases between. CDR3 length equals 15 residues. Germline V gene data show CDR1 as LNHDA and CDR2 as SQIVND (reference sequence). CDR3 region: CASSTSDGYNQPQHF. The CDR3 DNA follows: TGTGCCAGTAGTACCTCGGACGGGTACAATCAGCCCCAGCATTTT.

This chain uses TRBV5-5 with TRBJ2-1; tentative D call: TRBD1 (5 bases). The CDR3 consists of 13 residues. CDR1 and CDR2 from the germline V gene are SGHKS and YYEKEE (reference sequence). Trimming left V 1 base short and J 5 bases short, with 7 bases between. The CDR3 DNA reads TGTGCCAGCAGCTTGCAGGGTAACAATGAGCAGTTCTTC. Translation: CASSLQGNNEQFF.

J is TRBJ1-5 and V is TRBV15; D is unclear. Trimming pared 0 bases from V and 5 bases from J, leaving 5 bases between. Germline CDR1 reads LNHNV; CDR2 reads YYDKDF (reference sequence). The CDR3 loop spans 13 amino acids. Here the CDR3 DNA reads TGTGCCACCAGCAGAGAGCCTCATCAGCCCCAGCATTTT. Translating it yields CATSREPHQPQHF.

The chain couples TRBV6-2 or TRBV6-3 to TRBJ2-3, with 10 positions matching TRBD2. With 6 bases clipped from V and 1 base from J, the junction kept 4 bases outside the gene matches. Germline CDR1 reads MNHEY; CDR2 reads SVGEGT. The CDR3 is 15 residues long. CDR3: CASSVLAGGTDTQYF. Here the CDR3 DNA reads TGTGCCAGCAGCGTTCTAGCGGGGGGCACAGATACGCAGTATTTT.

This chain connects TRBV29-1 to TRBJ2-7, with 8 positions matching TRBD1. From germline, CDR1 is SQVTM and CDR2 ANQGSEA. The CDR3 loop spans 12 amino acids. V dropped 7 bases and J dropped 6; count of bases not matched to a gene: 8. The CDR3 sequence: CSAGQGRGEQYF. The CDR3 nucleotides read TGCAGCGCCGGACAGGGTAGAGGCGAGCAGTACTTC.

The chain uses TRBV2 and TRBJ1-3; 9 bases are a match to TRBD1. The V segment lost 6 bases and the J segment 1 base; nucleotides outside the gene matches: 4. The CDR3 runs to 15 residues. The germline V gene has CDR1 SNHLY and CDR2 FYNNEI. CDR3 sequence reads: CASSPGTGSGNTIYF. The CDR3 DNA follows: TGTGCCAGCAGCCCCGGGACAGGGTCTGGAAACACCATATATTTT.

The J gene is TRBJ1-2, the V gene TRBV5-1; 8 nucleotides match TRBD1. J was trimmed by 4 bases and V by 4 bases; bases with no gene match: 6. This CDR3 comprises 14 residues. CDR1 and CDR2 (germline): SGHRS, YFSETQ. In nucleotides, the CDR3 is TGCGCCAGCAGCGTGGACAGGGATACCTATGGCTACACCTTC. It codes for CASSVDRDTYGYTF.

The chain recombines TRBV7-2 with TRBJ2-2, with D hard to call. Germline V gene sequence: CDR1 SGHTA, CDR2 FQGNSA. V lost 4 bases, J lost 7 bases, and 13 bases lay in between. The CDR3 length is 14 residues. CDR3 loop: CASSSESVGGELFF. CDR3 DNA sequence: TGTGCCAGCAGCTCGGAGTCGGTCGGCGGGGAGCTGTTTTTT.

CDR3 loop: CAWSVRDQPQHF. CDR3 sequence (DNA): TGTGCCTGGAGTGTACGGGATCAGCCCCAGCATTTT. The chain links TRBV30 to TRBJ1-5; D remains unclear. The V gene lost 0 bases and the J gene lost 5 bases, with 5 bases spanning the gap. This CDR3 is built from 12 residues. Germline-derived CDR1 and CDR2 are GTSNPN and SVGIG (reference sequence). Filled out from reference TRBV30 and TRBJ1-5, the complete variable domain reads SQTIHQWPATLVQPVGSPLSLECTVEGTSNPNLYWYRQAAGRGLQLLFYSVGIGQISSEVPQNLSASRPQDRQFILSSKKLLLSDSGFYLCAWSVRDQPQHFGDGTRLSIL.

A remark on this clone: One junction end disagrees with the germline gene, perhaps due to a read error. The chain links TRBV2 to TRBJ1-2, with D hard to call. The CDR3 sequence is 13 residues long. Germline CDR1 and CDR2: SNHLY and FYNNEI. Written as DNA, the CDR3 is TGTGCCAGCAGTGAAACCTACAGCTATGGCTGCACCTTC. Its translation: CASSETYSYGCTF.

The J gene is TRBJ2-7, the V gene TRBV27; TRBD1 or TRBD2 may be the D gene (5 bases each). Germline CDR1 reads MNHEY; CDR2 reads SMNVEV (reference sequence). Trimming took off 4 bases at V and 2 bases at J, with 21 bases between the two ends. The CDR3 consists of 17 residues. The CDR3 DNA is TGTGCCAGCAGTTCGAGGTGGGGCAGCGAGGGACCCTACGAGCAGTACTTC. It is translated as CASSSRWGSEGPYEQYF.

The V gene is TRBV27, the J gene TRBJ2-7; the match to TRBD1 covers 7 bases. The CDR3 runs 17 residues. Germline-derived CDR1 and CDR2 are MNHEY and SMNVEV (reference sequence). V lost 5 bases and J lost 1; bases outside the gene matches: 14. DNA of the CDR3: TGTGCCAGCAGTACCCGATGGACAGGCACTACGTCCTACGAGCAGTACTTC. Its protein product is CASSTRWTGTTSYEQYF.

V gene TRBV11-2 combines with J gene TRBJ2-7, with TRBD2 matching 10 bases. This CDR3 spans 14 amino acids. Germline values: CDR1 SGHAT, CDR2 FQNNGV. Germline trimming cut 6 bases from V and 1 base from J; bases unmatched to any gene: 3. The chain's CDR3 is CASSIAGGSYEQYF. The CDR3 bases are TGTGCCAGCAGTATAGCGGGGGGTTCCTACGAGCAGTACTTC.

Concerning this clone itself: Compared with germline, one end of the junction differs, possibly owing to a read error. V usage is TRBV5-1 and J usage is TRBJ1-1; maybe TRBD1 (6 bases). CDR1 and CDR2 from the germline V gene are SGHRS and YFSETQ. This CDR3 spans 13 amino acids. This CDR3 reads CASSLQGGSEAFF. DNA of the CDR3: TGTGCCAGCAGCTTGCAAGGGGGTTCTGAAGCTTTCTTT.

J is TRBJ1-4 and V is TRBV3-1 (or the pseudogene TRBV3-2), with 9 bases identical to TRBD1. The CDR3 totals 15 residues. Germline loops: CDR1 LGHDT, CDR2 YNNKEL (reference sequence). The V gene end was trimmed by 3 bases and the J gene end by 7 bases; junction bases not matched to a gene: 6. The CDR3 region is CASSHPGTGPEKLFF. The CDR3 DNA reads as TGTGCCAGCAGCCACCCCGGGACAGGGCCTGAAAAACTGTTTTTT.

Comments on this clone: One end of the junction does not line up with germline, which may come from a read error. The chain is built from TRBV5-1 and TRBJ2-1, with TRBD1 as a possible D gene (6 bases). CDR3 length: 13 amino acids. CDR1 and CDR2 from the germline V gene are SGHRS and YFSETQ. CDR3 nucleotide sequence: TGTGCCAGCAGCTTGGGGGCCGGGGATGAGCAGTTCTTC. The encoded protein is CASSLGAGDEQFF.

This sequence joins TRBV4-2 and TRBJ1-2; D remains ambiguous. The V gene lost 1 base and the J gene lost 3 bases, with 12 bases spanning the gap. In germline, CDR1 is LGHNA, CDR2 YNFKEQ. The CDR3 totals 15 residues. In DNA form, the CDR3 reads TGTGCCAGCAGCCAAGGTTCAGCCGGGGACTATGGCTACACCTTC. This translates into CASSQGSAGDYGYTF.

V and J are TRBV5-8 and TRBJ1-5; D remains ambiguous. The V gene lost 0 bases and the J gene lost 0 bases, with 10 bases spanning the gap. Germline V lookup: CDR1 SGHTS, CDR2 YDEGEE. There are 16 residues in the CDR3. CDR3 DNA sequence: TGTGCCAGCAGCTTGGGGCAGCTCCATAGCAATCAGCCCCAGCATTTT. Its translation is CASSLGQLHSNQPQHF.

In DNA, the CDR3 is TGTGCCAGCAGCTTATTGGGAGTTTCGAACACCGGGGAGCTGTTTTTT. Its protein is CASSLLGVSNTGELFF. The chain is built from TRBV7-3 and TRBJ2-2, with D perhaps TRBD2 (5 bases). The CDR3 runs to 16 residues. From germline, CDR1 is SGHTA and CDR2 FQGTGA. Trimming stripped 2 bases from V and 0 bases from J, with 10 bases between.

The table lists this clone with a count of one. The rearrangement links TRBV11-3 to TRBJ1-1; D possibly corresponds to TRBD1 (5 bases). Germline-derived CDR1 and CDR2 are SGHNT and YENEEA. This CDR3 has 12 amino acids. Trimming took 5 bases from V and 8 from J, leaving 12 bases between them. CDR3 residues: CASSLQSGEAFF. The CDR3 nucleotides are TGTGCCAGCAGCCTACAGTCAGGGGAAGCTTTCTTT.

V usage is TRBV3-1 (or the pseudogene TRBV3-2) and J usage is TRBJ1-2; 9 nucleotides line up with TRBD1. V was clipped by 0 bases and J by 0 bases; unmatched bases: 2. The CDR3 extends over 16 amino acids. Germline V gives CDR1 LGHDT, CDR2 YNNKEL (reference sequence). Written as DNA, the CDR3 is TGTGCCAGCAGCCAAGACTACAGGGGGCCTAACTATGGCTACACCTTC. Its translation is CASSQDYRGPNYGYTF.

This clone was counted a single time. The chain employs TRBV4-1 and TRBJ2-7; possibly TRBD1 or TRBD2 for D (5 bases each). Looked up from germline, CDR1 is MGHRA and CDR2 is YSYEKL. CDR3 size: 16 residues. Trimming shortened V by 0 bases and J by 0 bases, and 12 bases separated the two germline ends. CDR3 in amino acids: CASSQEWDQSSYEQYF. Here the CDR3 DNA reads TGCGCCAGCAGCCAAGAATGGGACCAAAGCTCCTACGAGCAGTACTTC.

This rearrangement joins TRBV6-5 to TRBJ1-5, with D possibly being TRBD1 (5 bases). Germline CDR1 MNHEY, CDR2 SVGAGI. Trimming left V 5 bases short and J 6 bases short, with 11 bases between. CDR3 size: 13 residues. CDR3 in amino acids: CASSPRGSQPQHF. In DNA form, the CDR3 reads TGTGCCAGCAGTCCCCGGGGGTCTCAGCCCCAGCATTTT.